This entry lists 2 T cell receptor beta chains sequenced from one sample in a study of blood T cell repertoires in COVID-19 (dated by TCRdb to about 2020). Library generation was performed with the immunoSEQ multiplex PCR assay. TCRdb's version of the immuneACCESS table is confined to in-frame rearrangements and falls short of the full clone set. An unresolved V gene accounts for under half of the shortfall where checked; the remainder is of unknown origin. Across this sample there are some 56,000 clones, with about 79% seen only once. The ten largest clones add up to around 10% of the sample. The sequencing input was peripheral blood. The source is a man aged 80 or over with COVID-19, enrolled during active disease.

This clone was observed a single time. CDR3 protein: CSVRTGDGYTF. The CDR3 coding sequence is TGCAGCGTTAGGACAGGGGATGGCTACACCTTC. The chain employs TRBV29-1 and TRBJ1-2; 9 bases are shared with TRBD1. CDR1 is SQVTM, CDR2 ANQGSEA, per germline. CDR3 length: 11 residues. V lost 5 bases, J lost 6 bases, and 1 base stayed unmatched.

The chain is built from TRBV10-3 and TRBJ2-3; 9 bases are a match to TRBD1. This CDR3 contains 15 residues. V dropped 7 bases and J dropped 1; count of bases not matched to a gene: 6. Germline V gene lookup returns CDR1 ENHRY and CDR2 SYGVKD. DNA for the CDR3: TGTGCCATCATAAGCGGGACAGGGCGCACAGATACGCAGTATTTT. This codes for CAIISGTGRTDTQYF.